This passage covers 5 T cell receptor beta chains from one sample sequenced in a study of T cell responses to AZD1222 COVID-19 vaccine. Only in-frame clones appear in the TCRdb table, and some are missing; sequencing was by immunoSEQ multiplex PCR. The table records 140,000 to 150,000 clones, about 92% of them present only once. The material sequenced was peripheral blood, taken on day 0 of AZD1222 vaccination. These receptors came from an adult in good health.

This chain uses TRBV19 with TRBJ1-1; D not resolved. This CDR3 has 14 residues. V was trimmed by 6 bases and J by 0 bases, leaving 11 bases between them. Looked up from germline, CDR1 is LNHDA and CDR2 is SQIVND (reference sequence). The CDR3 DNA reads as TGTGCCAGTAGGACCGGGCTCATGAACACTGAAGCTTTCTTT. Translating it yields CASRTGLMNTEAFF. Supplemented by reference TRBV19 and TRBJ1-1, the full variable domain reads DGGITQSPKYLFRKEGQNVTLSCEQNLNHDAMYWYRQDPGQGLRLIYYSQIVNDFQKGDIAEGYSVSREKKESFPLTVTSAQKNPTAFYLCASRTGLMNTEAFFGQGTRLTVV.

This clone was seen a few times. This chain uses TRBV7-2 with TRBJ1-2; D remains ambiguous. V dropped 6 bases and J dropped 3 bases, with 14 bases sitting between them. The CDR3 covers 14 residues. Germline V CDR1 and CDR2: SGHTA, FQGNSA. CDR3 in DNA: TGTGCCAGCAGTCCAGCGAACGGAGACTATGGCTACACCTTC. Its translation: CASSPANGDYGYTF.

The V and J genes are TRBV2 and TRBJ1-3; 7 nucleotides align to TRBD1. From germline, CDR1 is SNHLY and CDR2 FYNNEI. The junction had 5 bases not matched to a gene; V was cut back by 3 bases and J by 0 bases. The CDR3 contains 16 residues. The CDR3 region has the DNA TGTGCCAGCAGTGACCAGGGGGGCATCTCTGGAAACACCATATATTTT. Translated: CASSDQGGISGNTIYF.

The rearrangement links TRBV3-1 (or the pseudogene TRBV3-2) to TRBJ1-3; D is possibly TRBD1 (6 bases). Trimming removed 0 bases at V and 9 bases at J, with 18 bases between. The CDR3 spans 16 residues. Germline V gene lookup returns CDR1 LGHDT and CDR2 YNNKEL (reference sequence). The CDR3 sequence is CASSQDGGARGGTIYF. The CDR3 region has the DNA TGTGCCAGCAGCCAAGATGGGGGGGCGAGGGGCGGCACCATATATTTT.

The J gene is TRBJ1-1, the V gene TRBV19, with a weak D call TRBD1 (6 bases). Germline CDR1 reads LNHDA; CDR2 reads SQIVND (reference sequence). V was trimmed by 1 base and J by 5 bases, leaving 8 bases between them. This CDR3 is 13 amino acids long. Here the CDR3 DNA reads TGTGCCAGTAGTATAGTACAGGGTACTGAAGCTTTCTTT. Its protein product is CASSIVQGTEAFF.